The clone carrying this T cell receptor (beta chain) has only a few counts. Its antigen is as yet unknown. MiXCR, run by TCRdb on the 5' RACE reads, gives a single entry per CDR3 protein. The sample includes around 250,000 distinct CDR3 sequences, 8.5% to 9.5% of them seen just once. These data are taken from a study of T-cell memory formation after mild COVID-19. CDR1 and CDR2 (germline): SEHNR, FQNEAQ (reference sequence). The length of the CDR3 is 18 residues. V lost 3 bases to trimming and J lost 0 bases, with 19 bases between them. Overall study findings and caveats: Certain responding clones were present in pre-infection memory, suggesting participation of cross-reactive memory. CD4+ contracting clones lay mainly in CM and EM, CD8+ ones in EMRA. From day 15 to 85, contracting clones were balanced between CD4 and CD8, whereas later expanders leaned toward CD4+. SARS-CoV-2 specificity was not confirmed for second-wave clones peaking on day 37.

This TCR was recovered from a man in his late teens or twenties who had mild COVID-19 (a few samples of this study predate the infection). Cell type and time point are not known. The V call is TRBV7-9, the J call TRBJ2-3, with D possibly being TRBD1 (6 bases). Sequencing was performed on PBMCs or a T cell subset sorted from them (not recorded which). For the CDR3, the DNA is TGTGCCAGCAGCTTCGGAACAGGGTGGTATTCTAGCACAGATACGCAGTATTTT. This translates into CASSFGTGWYSSTDTQYF. Combining the CDR3 with reference TRBV7-9 and TRBJ2-3 gives the whole variable domain DTGVSQNPRHKITKRGQNVTFRCDPISEHNRLYWYRQTLGQGPEFLTYFQNEAQLEKSRLLSDRFSAERPKGSFSTLEIQRTEQGDSAMYLCASSFGTGWYSSTDTQYFGPGTRLTVL.